This T cell receptor beta chain was profiled in a study of blood T cell repertoires in COVID-19. For the study at large: Whether acute or convalescent, the COVID-19 samples came from the United States, Italy and Spain. T cells, B-cell-depleted T cells, or PBMCs provided the cDNA or gDNA that served as material.

Original analysis: Researchers report that nucleated cell counts were estimated from reference gene primer amplification. This table comes from immunoSEQ multiplex PCR, and its TCRdb copy is limited to in-frame clones, with some not included. V and J calls and clone size come straight from that table; D and trimming were deduced from the DNA. The sample consists of roughly 120,000 clones, roughly 88% of them appearing once. Trimming shortened V by 3 bases and J by 8 bases, and 16 bases separated the two germline ends. The CDR3 runs 15 residues. Germline V CDR1 and CDR2: LNHDA, SQIVND (reference sequence).

Sequences were obtained from peripheral blood. This clonotype was sampled from a woman aged 45-65 years with active or convalescent COVID-19. This sequence joins TRBV19 and TRBJ1-4; D unresolved. CDR3 loop: CASSMSVARGEKLFF. In DNA form, the CDR3 reads TGTGCCAGTAGTATGTCAGTTGCCCGAGGGGAAAAACTGTTTTTT. The full variable domain, in which reference TRBV19 and TRBJ1-4 provide the parts outside the CDR3, is DGGITQSPKYLFRKEGQNVTLSCEQNLNHDAMYWYRQDPGQGLRLIYYSQIVNDFQKGDIAEGYSVSREKKESFPLTVTSAQKNPTAFYLCASSMSVARGEKLFFGSGTQLSVL.